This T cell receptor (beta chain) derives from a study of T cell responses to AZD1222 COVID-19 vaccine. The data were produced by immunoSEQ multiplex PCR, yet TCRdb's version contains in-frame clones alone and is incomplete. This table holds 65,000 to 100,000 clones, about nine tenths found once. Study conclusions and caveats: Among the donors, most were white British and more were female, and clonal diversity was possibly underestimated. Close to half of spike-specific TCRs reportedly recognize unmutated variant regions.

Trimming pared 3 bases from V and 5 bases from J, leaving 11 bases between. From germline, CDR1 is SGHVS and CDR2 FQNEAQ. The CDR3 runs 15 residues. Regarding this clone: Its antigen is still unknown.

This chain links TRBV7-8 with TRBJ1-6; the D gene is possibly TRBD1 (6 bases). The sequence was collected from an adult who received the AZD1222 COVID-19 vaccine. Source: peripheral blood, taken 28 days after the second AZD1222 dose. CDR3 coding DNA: TGTGCCAGCAGCTTCTATGCAGGGGATAATTCACCCCTCCACTTT. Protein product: CASSFYAGDNSPLHF.